This T cell receptor beta chain comes out of a study of T cell responses to AZD1222 COVID-19 vaccine. General study findings and limits: The donor group comprised mostly white British people and more females; the analysis possibly underestimated clonal diversity. Only six or seven AZD1222 recipients tested seropositive at baseline. The span of vaccine-associated CD4 TCRs extended across spike, with dominance at 160-218 and 743-854.

V dropped 4 bases and J dropped 6; count of bases not matched to a gene: 11. The CDR3 has 15 residues. Germline lookup yields CDR1 MGHRA and CDR2 YSYEKL. Clones were read by immunoSEQ multiplex PCR, and TCRdb kept only the in-frame ones, dropping some. The repertoire includes about 140,000 clones, roughly 89% of them detected once, and 1.9% sits in the top ten. Remarks on this clone: Its cognate antigen is unknown.

Sequencing used peripheral blood, obtained on day 0 of AZD1222 vaccination. This rearrangement joins TRBV4-1 to TRBJ1-2, with TRBD1 matching 7 bases. This receptor was obtained from an adult in good health. The CDR3: CASSLYTGTENGYTF. The CDR3 DNA sequence: TGCGCCAGCAGCCTTTATACCGGGACAGAAAATGGCTACACCTTC.